This T cell receptor (beta chain) was retrieved from a study of cytomegalovirus exposure and HLA in healthy donors. With 60 Vbeta and 13 Jbeta primers, the PCR was carried out. Method: immunoSEQ multiplex PCR; TCRdb's copy keeps in-frame clones and lacks some. Among some 100,000 clones listed, 70% to 85% were seen once. About this clone itself: The antigen is not known.

Findings of the study overall: Cytomegalovirus association was listed for about 160 TCR beta chains.

From germline, CDR1 is LNHDA and CDR2 SQIVND (reference sequence). The CDR3 covers 14 residues. V lost 8 bases and J 2 bases, leaving 15 bases between the germline ends. This clonotype was sampled from a young woman in good health and CMV-seronegative. The sequenced sample consisted of PBMCs. The chain is built from TRBV19 and TRBJ1-2; D remains unclear. The CDR3 loop is CASLQTGGNYGYTF. The CDR3 nucleotides read TGTGCCAGTTTGCAGACCGGCGGGAACTATGGCTACACCTTC.